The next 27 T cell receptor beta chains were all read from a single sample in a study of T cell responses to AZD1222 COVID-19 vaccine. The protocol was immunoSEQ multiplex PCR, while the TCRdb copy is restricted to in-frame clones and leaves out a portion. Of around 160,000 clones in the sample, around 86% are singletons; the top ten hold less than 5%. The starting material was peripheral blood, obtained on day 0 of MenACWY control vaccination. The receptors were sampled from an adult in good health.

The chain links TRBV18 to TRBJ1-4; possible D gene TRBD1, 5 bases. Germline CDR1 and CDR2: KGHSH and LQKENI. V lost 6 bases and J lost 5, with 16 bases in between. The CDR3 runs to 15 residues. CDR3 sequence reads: CASSKRDGTNEKLFF. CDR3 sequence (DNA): TGTGCCAGCTCCAAACGGGACGGAACCAATGAAAAACTGTTTTTT.

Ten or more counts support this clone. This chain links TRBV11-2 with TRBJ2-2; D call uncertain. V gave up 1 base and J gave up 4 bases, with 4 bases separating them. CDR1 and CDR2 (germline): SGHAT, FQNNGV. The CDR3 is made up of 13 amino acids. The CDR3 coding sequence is TGTGCCAGCAGCTTAGCGGGCACCGGGGAGCTGTTTTTT. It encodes CASSLAGTGELFF.

In DNA form, the CDR3 reads TGTGCCAGCAGTTCGACAGGGGGTGGTGGTAACGCCAAAAACATTCAGTACTTC. Encoded protein: CASSSTGGGGNAKNIQYF. The rearrangement links TRBV11-2 to TRBJ2-4; 9 positions match TRBD1. There are 18 residues in the CDR3. The germline CDR1 and CDR2 sequences are SGHAT and FQNNGV. The trim removed 6 bases at V and 1 base at J, leaving 13 bases unmatched. The whole variable domain, remainder taken from reference TRBV11-2 and TRBJ2-4, is EAGVAQSPRYKIIEKRQSVAFWCNPISGHATLYWYQQILGQGPKLLIQFQNNGVVDDSQLPKDRFSAERLKGVDSTLKIQPAKLEDSAVYLCASSSTGGGGNAKNIQYFGAGTRLSVL.

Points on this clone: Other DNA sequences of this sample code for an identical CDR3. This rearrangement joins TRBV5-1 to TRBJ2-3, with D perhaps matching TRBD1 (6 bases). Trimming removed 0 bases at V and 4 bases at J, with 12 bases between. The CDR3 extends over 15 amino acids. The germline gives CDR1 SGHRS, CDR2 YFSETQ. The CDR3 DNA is TGCGCCAGCAGCTTGGTGGGCAGGGGACCAGATACGCAGTATTTT. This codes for CASSLVGRGPDTQYF. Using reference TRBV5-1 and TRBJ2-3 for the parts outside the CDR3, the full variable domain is KAGVTQTPRYLIKTRGQQVTLSCSPISGHRSVSWYQQTPGQGLQFLFEYFSETQRNKGNFPGRFSGRQFSNSRSEMNVSTLELGDSALYLCASSLVGRGPDTQYFGPGTRLTVL.

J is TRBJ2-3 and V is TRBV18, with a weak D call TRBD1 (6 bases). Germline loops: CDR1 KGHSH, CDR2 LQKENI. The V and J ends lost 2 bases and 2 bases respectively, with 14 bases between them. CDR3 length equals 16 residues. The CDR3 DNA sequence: TGTGCCAGCTCACCAGTACCAGGGGAACACACAGATACGCAGTATTTT. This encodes CASSPVPGEHTDTQYF.

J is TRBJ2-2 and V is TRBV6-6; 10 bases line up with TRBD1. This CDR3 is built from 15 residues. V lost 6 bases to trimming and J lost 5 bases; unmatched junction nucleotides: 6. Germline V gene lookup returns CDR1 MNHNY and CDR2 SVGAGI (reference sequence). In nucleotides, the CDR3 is TGTGCCAGCAGCAGACAGGGGGCGTATACCGGGGAGCTGTTTTTT. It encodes CASSRQGAYTGELFF.

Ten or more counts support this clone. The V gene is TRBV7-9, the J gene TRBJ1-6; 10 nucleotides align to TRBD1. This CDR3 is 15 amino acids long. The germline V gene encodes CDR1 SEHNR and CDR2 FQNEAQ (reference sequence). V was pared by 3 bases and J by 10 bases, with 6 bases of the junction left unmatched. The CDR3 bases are TGTGCCAGCAGCTTTCCCGGGACAGGGGAGTCACCCCTCCACTTT. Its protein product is CASSFPGTGESPLHF.

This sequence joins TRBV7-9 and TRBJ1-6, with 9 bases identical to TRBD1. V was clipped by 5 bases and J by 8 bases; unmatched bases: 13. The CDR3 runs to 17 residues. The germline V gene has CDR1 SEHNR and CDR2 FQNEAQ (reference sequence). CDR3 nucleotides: TGTGCCAGCAGCCCTGGGACAGGGACCCCCCGGGATTCACCCCTCCACTTT. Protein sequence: CASSPGTGTPRDSPLHF. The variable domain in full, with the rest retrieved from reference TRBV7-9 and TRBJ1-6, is DTGVSQNPRHKITKRGQNVTFRCDPISEHNRLYWYRQTLGQGPEFLTYFQNEAQLEKSRLLSDRFSAERPKGSFSTLEIQRTEQGDSAMYLCASSPGTGTPRDSPLHFGNGTRLTVT.

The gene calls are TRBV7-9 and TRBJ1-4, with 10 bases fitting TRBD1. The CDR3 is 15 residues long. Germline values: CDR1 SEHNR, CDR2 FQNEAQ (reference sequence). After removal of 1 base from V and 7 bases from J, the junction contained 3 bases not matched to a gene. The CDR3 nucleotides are TGTGCCAGCAGCTTAGTCTGGACAGGGGGTGAAAAACTGTTTTTT. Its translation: CASSLVWTGGEKLFF.

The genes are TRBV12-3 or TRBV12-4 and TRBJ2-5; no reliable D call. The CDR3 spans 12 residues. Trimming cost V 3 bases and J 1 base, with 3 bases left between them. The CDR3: CASSFTQETQYF. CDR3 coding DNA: TGTGCCAGCAGTTTTACCCAAGAGACCCAGTACTTC.

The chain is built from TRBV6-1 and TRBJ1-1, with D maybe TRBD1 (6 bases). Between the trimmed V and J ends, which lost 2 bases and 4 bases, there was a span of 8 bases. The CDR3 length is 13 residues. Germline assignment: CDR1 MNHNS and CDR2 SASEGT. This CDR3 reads CASSEQGFTEAFF. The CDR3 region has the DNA TGTGCCAGCAGTGAACAGGGGTTCACTGAAGCTTTCTTT.

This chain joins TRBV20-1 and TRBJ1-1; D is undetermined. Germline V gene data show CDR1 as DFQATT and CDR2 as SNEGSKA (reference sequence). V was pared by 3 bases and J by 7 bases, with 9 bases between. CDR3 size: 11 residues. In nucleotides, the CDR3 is TGCAGTGCTAGCGCGTTGATTGAAGCTTTCTTT. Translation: CSASALIEAFF.

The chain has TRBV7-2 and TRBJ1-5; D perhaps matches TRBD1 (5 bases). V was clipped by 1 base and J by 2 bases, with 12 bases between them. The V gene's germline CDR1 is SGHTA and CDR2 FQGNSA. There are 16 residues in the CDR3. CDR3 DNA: TGTGCCAGCAGCTTAGAGGCAGGGTACGGCAATCAGCCCCAGCATTTT. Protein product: CASSLEAGYGNQPQHF.

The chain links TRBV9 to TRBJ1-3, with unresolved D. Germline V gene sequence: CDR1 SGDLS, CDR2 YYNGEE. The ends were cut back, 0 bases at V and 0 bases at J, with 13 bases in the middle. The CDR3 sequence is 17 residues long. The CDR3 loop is CASSVAGDESSGNTIYF. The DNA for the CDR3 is TGTGCCAGCAGCGTAGCTGGGGATGAAAGCTCTGGAAACACCATATATTTT.

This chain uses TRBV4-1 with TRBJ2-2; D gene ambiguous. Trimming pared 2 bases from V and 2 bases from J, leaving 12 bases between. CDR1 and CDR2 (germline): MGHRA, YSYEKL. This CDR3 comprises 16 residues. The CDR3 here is CASSQREGRNTGELFF. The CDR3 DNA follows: TGCGCCAGCAGCCAAAGGGAAGGGCGTAACACCGGGGAGCTGTTTTTT.

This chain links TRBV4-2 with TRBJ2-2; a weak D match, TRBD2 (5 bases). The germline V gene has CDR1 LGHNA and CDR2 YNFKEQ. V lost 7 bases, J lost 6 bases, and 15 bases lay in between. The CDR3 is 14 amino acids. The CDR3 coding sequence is TGTGCCAGCATAGAAGCAGACGGGGCCGGGGAGCTGTTTTTT. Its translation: CASIEADGAGELFF.

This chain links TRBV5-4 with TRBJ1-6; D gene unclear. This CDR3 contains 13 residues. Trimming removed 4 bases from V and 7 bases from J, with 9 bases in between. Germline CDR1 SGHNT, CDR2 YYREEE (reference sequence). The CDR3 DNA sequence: TGTGCCAGCAGCCCTTGGACGAATTCACCCCTCCACTTT. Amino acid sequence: CASSPWTNSPLHF.

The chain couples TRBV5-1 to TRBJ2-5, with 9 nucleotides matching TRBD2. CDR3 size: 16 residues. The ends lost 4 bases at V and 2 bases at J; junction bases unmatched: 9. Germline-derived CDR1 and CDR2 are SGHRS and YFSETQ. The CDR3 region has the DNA TGCGCCAGCAGCCTAGGGACTAGCCTGTCTCAAGAGACCCAGTACTTC. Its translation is CASSLGTSLSQETQYF.

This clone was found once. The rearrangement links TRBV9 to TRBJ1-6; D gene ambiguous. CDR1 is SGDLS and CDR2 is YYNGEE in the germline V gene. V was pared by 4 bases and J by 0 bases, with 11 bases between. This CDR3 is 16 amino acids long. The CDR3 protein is CASSPHISSYNSPLHF. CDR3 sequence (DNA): TGTGCCAGCAGCCCCCATATTAGCTCCTATAATTCACCCCTCCACTTT. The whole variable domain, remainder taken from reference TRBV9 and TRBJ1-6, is DSGVTQTPKHLITATGQRVTLRCSPRSGDLSVYWYQQSLDQGLQFLIQYYNGEERAKGNILERFSAQQFPDLHSELNLSSLELGDSALYFCASSPHISSYNSPLHFGNGTRLTVT.

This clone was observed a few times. The CDR3 protein is CASSSGTGKLTIYF. The CDR3 DNA reads as TGTGCCAGCAGCTCCGGGACAGGGAAATTGACCATATATTTT. The V gene is TRBV7-8, the J gene TRBJ1-3; 9 bases line up with TRBD1. Germline V CDR1 and CDR2: SGHVS, FQNEAQ. The V gene end was trimmed by 4 bases and the J gene end by 10 bases; junction bases not matched to a gene: 8. There are 14 residues in the CDR3.

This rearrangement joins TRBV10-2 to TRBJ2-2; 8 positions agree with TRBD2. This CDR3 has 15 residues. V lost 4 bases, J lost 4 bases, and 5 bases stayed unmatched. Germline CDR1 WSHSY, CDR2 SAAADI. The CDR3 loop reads CASSAPAGGTGELFF. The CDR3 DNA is TGCGCCAGCAGTGCCCCCGCGGGGGGCACCGGGGAGCTGTTTTTT.

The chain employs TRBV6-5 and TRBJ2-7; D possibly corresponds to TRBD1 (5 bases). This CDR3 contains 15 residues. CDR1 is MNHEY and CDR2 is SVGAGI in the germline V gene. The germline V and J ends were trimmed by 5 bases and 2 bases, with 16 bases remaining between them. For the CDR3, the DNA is TGTGCCAGCAGTCAGCCGGGCAGGGCTCCCTACGAGCAGTACGTC. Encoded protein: CASSQPGRAPYEQYV.

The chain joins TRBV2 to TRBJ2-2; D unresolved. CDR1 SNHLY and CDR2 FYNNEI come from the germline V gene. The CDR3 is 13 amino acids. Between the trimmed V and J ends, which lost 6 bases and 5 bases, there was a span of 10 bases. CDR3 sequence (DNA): TGTGCCAGCAGCCCCGATTATACCGGGGAGCTGTTTTTT. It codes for CASSPDYTGELFF.

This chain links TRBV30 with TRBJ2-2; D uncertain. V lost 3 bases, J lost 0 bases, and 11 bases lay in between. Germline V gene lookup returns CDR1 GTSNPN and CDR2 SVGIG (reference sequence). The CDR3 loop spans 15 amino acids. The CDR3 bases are TGTGCCTGGAGAGGCGCAAACACGAACACCGGGGAGCTGTTTTTT. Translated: CAWRGANTNTGELFF.

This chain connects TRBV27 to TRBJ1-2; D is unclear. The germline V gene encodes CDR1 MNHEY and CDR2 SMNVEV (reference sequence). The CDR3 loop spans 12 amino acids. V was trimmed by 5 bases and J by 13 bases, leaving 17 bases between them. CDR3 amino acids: CASSPQVGSLTF. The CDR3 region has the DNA TGTGCCAGCAGTCCCCAAGTGGGGTCACTCACCTTC.

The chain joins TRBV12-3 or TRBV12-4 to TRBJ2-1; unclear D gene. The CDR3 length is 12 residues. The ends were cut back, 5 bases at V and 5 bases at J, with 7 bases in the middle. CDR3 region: CASSPIHNEQFF. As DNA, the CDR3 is TGTGCCAGCAGTCCGATTCACAATGAGCAGTTCTTC.

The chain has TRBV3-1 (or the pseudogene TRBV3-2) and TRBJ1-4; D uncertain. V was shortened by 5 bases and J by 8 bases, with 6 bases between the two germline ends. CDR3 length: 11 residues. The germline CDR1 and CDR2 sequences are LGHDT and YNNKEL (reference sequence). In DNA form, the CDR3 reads TGTGCCAGCAGCGAAGGGGAAAAACTGTTTTTT. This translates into CASSEGEKLFF.